These T cell receptor beta chains were read from a single sample in a study of blood T cell repertoires in COVID-19. Clones were read by immunoSEQ multiplex PCR, and TCRdb kept only the in-frame ones, dropping some. The sample has about 100,000 clones, about 83% seen once. The specimen was peripheral blood. These receptors came from a man aged 40-55 years with active or convalescent COVID-19. Each CDR3 is given with its conserved first and last residue. Fields, in order: D gene, clone size, J gene, V gene, CDR3 DNA, CDR3 protein. A D gene is named only where the DNA matches it firmly. Where a row states a size, it is once, few, many or the class of an expanded clone; other rows omit it.

TRBD2 NA TRBJ2-5 TRBV5-1 TGCGCCAGCAGCTTGGGGACTAGCGGTCAAGAGACCCAGTACTTC CASSLGTSGQETQYF
NA NA TRBJ1-4 TRBV21-1 TGTGCCAGCAGCACTCGGACAGAACTTAATGAAAAACTGTTTTTT CASSTRTELNEKLFF
TRBD1 NA TRBJ1-2 TRBV5-5 TGTGCCAGCAGCAGACGGGACAGGGACTATGGCTACACCTTC CASSRRDRDYGYTF
NA NA TRBJ1-2 TRBV29-1 TGCAGCGTTGAAGTCTTCGGGAAGGATGGCTACACCTTC CSVEVFGKDGYTF
NA NA TRBJ1-4 TRBV30 TGTGCCTGGAGTGTCCACCTTGGGAGTGAAAAACTGTTTTTT CAWSVHLGSEKLFF
TRBD1 NA TRBJ2-7 TRBV3-1/TRBV3-2 TGTGCCAGCAGCCGACAGGGGACTCGCGAGCAGTACTTC CASSRQGTREQYF
NA NA TRBJ2-7 TRBV7-2 TGTGCCAGCAGCTTAGTAGGGGCGGGGGCACAGTACGAGCAGTACTTC CASSLVGAGAQYEQYF
TRBD1 NA TRBJ1-6 TRBV6-5 TGTGCCAGCAGTTCCAACCCCGGGACAGGGTGGGCACCCCTCCACTTT CASSSNPGTGWAPLHF
NA NA TRBJ1-4 TRBV10-2 TGCGCCGTCGGGGGTATTAATGAAAAACTGTTTTTT CAVGGINEKLFF
TRBD2 once TRBJ2-1 TRBV7-9 TGTGCCAGCAGCTCGGGACTAGCGACATTTTTTAATGAGCAGTTCTTC CASSSGLATFFNEQFF
TRBD1 few TRBJ2-7 TRBV4-1 TGCGCCAGCAGCCGGGACAGAGGCTACGAGCAGTACTTC CASSRDRGYEQYF
NA NA TRBJ1-1 TRBV6-4 TGTGCCAGCAGTGAATCGGCGGGGATGAACACTGAAGCTTTCTTT CASSESAGMNTEAFF
NA NA TRBJ1-5 TRBV6-1 TGTGCCAGCAGTGAACCTGGCAATCAGCCCCAGCATTTT CASSEPGNQPQHF
TRBD1 NA TRBJ1-2 TRBV11-1 TGTGCCAGCAGCTTAGGCGGGACAGGATTATATGGCTACACCTTC CASSLGGTGLYGYTF
NA NA TRBJ1-1 TRBV15 TGTGCCACCAGCGCCCGGGACAAGGGTTTCATGAACACTGAAGCTTTCTTT CATSARDKGFMNTEAFF
NA many TRBJ2-2 TRBV2 TGTGCCAGCAGTGAAAGAGGGTTGGGGGGCACCGGGGAGCTGTTTTTT CASSERGLGGTGELFF
NA few TRBJ1-3 TRBV9 TGTGCCAGCAGCGTGGACAGTTCCTCTGGAAACACCATATATTTT CASSVDSSSGNTIYF
NA once TRBJ2-7 TRBV5-4 TGTGCCAGCAGCTTGACGGGCCGGGAATACGAGCAGTACTTC CASSLTGREYEQYF
NA NA TRBJ1-1 TRBV7-2 TGTGCCAGCAGCTTAACAGTGTCGAACACTGAAGCTTTCTTT CASSLTVSNTEAFF
TRBD1 NA TRBJ2-7 TRBV3-1/TRBV3-2 TGTGCCAGCAGCCGAGGGACAGGGGGTGCCTACGAGCAGTACTTC CASSRGTGGAYEQYF
NA NA TRBJ2-3 TRBV6-1 TGTGCCAGCAGTGAAGCCCCTTCGACAGCGCAGTATTTT CASSEAPSTAQYF
NA NA TRBJ2-3 TRBV19 TGTGCCAGTAGTGCCGCGGGACCGATACTCCCATATACGCAGTATTTT CASSAAGPILPYTQYF
NA NA TRBJ1-3 TRBV2 TGTGCCAGCGGAGTCAGGAGGGGAGGAAACACCATATATTTT CASGVRRGGNTIYF